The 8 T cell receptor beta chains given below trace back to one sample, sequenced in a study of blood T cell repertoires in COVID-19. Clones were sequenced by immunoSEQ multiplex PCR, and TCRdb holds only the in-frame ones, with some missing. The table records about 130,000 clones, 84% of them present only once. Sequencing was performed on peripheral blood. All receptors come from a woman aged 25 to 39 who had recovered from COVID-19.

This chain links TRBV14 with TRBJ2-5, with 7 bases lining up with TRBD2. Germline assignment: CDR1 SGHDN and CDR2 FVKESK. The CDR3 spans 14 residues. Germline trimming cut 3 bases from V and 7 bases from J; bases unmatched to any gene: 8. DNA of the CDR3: TGTGCCAGCAGCCAGTGGGAGGGACGGGGGACCCAGTACTTC. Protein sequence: CASSQWEGRGTQYF.

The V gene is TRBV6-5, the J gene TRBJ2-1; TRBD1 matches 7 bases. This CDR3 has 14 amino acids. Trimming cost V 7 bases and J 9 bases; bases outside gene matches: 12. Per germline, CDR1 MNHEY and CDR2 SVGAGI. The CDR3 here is CASNQGDNNREQFF. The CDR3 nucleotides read TGTGCCAGCAATCAGGGGGACAATAATCGTGAGCAGTTCTTC.

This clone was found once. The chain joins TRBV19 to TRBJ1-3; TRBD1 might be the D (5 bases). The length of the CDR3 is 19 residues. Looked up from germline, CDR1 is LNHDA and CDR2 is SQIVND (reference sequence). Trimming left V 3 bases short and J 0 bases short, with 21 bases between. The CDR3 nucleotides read TGTGCCAGTAGTATTTCTGGCCCGTCGGCACAGGACTCTGGAAACACCATATATTTT. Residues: CASSISGPSAQDSGNTIYF.

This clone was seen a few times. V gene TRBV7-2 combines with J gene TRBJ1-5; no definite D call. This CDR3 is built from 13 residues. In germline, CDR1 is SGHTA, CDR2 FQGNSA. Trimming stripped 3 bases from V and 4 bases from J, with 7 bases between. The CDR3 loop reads CASSFSVNQPQHF. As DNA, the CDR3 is TGTGCCAGCAGCTTCTCGGTAAATCAGCCCCAGCATTTT.

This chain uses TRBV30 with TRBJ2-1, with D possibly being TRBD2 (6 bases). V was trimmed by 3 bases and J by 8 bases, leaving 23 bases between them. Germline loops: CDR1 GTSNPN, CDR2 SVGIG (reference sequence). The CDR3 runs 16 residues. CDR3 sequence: CAWRGTAAVGFDEQFF. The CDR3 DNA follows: TGTGCCTGGAGGGGGACTGCCGCTGTAGGATTCGATGAGCAGTTCTTC.

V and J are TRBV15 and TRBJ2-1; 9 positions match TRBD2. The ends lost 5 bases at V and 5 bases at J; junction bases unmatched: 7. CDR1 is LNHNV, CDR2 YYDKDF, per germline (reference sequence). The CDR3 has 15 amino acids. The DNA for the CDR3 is TGTGCCACCAGCGGACTGACTAGCGGACACAATGAGCAGTTCTTC. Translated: CATSGLTSGHNEQFF.

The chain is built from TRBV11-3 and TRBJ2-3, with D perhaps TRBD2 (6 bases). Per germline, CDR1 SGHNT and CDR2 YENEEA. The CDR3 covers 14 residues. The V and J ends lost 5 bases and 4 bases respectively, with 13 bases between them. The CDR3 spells CASSTGRVPDTQYF. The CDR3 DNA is TGTGCCAGCAGCACCGGGAGAGTCCCAGATACGCAGTATTTT.

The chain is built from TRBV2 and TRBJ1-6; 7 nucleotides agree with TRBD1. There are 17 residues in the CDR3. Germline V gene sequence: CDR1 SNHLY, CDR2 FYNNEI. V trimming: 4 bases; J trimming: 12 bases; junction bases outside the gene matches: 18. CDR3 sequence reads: CASSGPDRVSDHLPLHF. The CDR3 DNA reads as TGTGCCAGCAGTGGGCCCGACAGGGTTTCGGACCATTTACCCCTCCACTTT.